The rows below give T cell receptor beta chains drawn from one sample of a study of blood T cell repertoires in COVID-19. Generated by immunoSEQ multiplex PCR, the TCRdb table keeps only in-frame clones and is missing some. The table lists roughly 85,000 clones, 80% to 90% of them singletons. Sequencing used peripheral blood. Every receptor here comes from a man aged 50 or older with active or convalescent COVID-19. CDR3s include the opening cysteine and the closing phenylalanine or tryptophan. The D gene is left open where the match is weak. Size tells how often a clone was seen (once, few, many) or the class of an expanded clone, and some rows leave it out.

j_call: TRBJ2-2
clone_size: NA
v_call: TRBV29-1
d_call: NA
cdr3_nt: TGCAGCGTGGTCAAAGGGGGAACCGGGGAGCTGTTTTTT
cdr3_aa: CSVVKGGTGELFF

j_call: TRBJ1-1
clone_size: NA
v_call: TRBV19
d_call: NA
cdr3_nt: TGTGCCAGCGCCTGGGGGGGGGCTCTGAGAACTGAAGCTTTCTTT
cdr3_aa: CASAWGGALRTEAFF

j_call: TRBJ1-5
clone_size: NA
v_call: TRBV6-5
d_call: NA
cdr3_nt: TGTGCCAGCAGAGTGACAGGAGATAGCAATCAGCCCCAGCATTTT
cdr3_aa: CASRVTGDSNQPQHF

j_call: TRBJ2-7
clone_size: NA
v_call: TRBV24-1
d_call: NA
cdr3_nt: TGTGCCACCAGCCCCCGGGGGACTTCCAACGAGCAGTACTTC
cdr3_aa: CATSPRGTSNEQYF

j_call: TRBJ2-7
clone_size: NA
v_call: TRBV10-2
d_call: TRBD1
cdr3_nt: TGCGCCAGCAGTGACAACCGGGACAGGGCTGGGCAGTACTTC
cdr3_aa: CASSDNRDRAGQYF

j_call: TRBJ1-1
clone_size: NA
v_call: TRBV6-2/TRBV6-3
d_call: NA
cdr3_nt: TGTGCCAGCAGTTATTCCGGGACAAAATCCACTGAAGCTTTCTTT
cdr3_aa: CASSYSGTKSTEAFF

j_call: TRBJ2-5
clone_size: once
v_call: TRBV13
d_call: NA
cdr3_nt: TGTGCCAGCAGCTTAGGACCAACAGGGAAAGAGACCCAGTACTTC
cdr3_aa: CASSLGPTGKETQYF

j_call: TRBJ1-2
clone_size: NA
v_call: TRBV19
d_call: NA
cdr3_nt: TGTGCCAGTAGCCCCTGGGGGGAGAACTATGGCTACACCTTC
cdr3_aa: CASSPWGENYGYTF

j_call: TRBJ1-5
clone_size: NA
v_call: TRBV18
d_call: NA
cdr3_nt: TGTGCCAGCTCAGCCCAGGGACTGGGGAGCAATCAGCCCCAGCATTTT
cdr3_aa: CASSAQGLGSNQPQHF

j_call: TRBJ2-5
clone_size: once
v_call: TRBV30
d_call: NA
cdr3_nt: TGTGCCTGGAAAGCTAGCGAGGTAACAGAGACCCAGTACTTC
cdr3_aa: CAWKASEVTETQYF

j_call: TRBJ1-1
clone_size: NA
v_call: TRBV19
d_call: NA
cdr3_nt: TGTGCCAGTAGTGGACAAGGGGGAGACACTGAAGCTTTCTTT
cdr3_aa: CASSGQGGDTEAFF

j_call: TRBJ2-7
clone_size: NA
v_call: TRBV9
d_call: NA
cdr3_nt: TGTGCCAGCAGCCCCCATCTGGCAGGGCAGACCTACGAGCAGTACTTC
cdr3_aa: CASSPHLAGQTYEQYF

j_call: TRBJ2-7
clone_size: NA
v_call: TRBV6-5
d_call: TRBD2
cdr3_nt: TGTGCCAGCAGACGAGCGGGGGGAGACGAGCAGTACTTC
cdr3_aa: CASRRAGGDEQYF

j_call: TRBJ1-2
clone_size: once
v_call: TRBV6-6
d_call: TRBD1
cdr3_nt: TGTGCCAGCGTCCAGACAGGGGGCGCCGGTCCGCGTGGCTACACCTTC
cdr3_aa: CASVQTGGAGPRGYTF